Described below is a single TCR beta chain sequence and its context. The antigen remains undetermined. The data were taken from a study of vaccination and CD4 T cells after COVID-19. Study details: Participants, all vaccine recipients, received two doses of either BNT162b2 or mRNA-1273. The authors exposed cells to overlapping spike peptides derived from SARS-CoV-2, HCoV-NL63, HCoV-OC43 and HCoV-229E. Each of the control cultures got a CEFX pool, an HIV-1 Nef pool, or no peptide.

The Oncomine TCR Beta short-read assay was applied to DNA of cultured CD4+ T cells. Genomic DNA was taken out of cultured CD4+ T cells by extraction. TCRdb re-derived calls from the PCR reads in MiXCR, one entry per CDR3 protein. The sample shows 15,000 or so distinct CDR3 sequences, 40% to 55% of them seen only once. Per the germline V gene, CDR1 is WNHNN and CDR2 is SYGVQD (reference sequence). Between the trimmed V and J ends, which lost 3 bases and 13 bases, there was a span of 15 bases. The length of the CDR3 is 12 residues. Treatment reported: approximately 10-day PBMC culture with coronavirus spike peptide pools or control peptides (ViraFEST assay).

The sequence was collected from a human donor who had recovered from COVID-19. This chain links TRBV10-1 with TRBJ1-2; no clear D gene. Sequencing input: CD4+ T cells from blood, cultured in vitro. This CDR3 is CASSDRGRVRTF. The DNA for the CDR3 is TGCGCCAGCAGTGACCGGGGAAGGGTCCGCACCTTC.